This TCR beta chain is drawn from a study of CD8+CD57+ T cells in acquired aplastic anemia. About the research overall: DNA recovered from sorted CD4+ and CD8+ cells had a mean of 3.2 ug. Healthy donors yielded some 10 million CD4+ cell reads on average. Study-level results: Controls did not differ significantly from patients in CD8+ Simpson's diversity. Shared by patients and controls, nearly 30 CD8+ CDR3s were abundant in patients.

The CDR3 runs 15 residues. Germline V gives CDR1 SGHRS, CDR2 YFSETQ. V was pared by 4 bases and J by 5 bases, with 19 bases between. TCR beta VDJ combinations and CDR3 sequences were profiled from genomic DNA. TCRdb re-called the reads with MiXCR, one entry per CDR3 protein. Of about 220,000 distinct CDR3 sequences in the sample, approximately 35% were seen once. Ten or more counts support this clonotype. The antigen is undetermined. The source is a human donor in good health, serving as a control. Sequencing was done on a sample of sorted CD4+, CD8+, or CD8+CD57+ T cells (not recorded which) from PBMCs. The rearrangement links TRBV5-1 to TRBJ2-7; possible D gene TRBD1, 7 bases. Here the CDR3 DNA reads TGCGCCAGCAGCCGCGCGGGACAGCTCTTCCACGAGCAGTACTTC. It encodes CASSRAGQLFHEQYF.